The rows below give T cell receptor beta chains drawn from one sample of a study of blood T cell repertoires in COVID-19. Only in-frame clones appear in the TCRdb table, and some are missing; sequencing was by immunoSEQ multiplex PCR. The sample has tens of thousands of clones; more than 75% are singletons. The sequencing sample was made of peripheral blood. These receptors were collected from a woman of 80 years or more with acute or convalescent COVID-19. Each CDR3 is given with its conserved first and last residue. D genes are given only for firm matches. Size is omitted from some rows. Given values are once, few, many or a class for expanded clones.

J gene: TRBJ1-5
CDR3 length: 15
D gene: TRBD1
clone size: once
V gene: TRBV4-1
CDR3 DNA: TGCGCCAGCAGCCAAGATGGAGGGGGCACTCAGCCCCAGCATTTT
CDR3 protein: CASSQDGGGTQPQHF

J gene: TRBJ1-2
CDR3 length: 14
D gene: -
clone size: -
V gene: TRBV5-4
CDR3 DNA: TGTGCCAGCAGACAGGGTTTTGGCGACTATGGCTACACCTTC
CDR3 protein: CASRQGFGDYGYTF

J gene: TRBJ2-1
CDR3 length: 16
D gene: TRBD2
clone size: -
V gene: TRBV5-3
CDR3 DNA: TGTGCCAGAAGCCCGAGGACTAGCGGGAGGGGATATGAGCAGTTCTTC
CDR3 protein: CARSPRTSGRGYEQFF

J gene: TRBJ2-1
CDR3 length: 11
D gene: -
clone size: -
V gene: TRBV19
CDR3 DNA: TGTGCCAGTAGTATGGGACTGGACCAGTTCTTC
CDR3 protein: CASSMGLDQFF

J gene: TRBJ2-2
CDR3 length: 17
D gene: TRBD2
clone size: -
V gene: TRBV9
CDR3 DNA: TGTGCCAGCAGCGTAGCCCCAGCGGGAACTAACACCGGGGAGCTGTTTTTT
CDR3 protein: CASSVAPAGTNTGELFF

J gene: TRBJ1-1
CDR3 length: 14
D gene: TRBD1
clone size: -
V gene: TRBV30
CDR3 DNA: TGTGCCTGGAGACAGGGGACGGTATCCACTGAAGCTTTCTTT
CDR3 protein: CAWRQGTVSTEAFF

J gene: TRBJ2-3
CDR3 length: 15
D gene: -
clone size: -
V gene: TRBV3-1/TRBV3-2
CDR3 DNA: TGTGCCAGCAGCCAAGTGGAACAGGGCACAGATACGCAGTATTTT
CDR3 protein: CASSQVEQGTDTQYF

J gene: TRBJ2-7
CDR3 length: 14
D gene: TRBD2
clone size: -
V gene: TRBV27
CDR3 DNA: TGTGCCAGCAGAGTTCCGGGACTAGCGAACGAGCAGTACTTC
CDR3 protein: CASRVPGLANEQYF

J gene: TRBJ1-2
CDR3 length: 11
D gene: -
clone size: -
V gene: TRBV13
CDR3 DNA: TGTGCCAGCAGCTTAGGCGGTGGCTACACCTTC
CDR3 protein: CASSLGGGYTF

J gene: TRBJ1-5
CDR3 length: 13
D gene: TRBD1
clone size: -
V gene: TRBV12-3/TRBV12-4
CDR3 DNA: TGTGCCAGCAGATCGACAGGGTATCAGCCCCAGCATTTT
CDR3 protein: CASRSTGYQPQHF

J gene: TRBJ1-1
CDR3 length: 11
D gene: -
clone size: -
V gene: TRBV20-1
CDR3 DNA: TGCAGTGCTAGAGGGGGGCCTGGAGCTTTCTTT
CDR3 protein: CSARGGPGAFF

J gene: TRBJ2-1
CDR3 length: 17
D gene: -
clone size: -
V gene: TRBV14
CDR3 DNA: TGTGCCAGCAGCCAAGCTCCGCGCACCTCCCCTCGGTATGAGCAGTTCTTC
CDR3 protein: CASSQAPRTSPRYEQFF

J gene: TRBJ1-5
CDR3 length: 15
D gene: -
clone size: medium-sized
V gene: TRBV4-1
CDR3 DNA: TGCGCCAGCAGCCCCGGGTTCCTGGGTAATCAGCCCCAGCATTTT
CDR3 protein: CASSPGFLGNQPQHF

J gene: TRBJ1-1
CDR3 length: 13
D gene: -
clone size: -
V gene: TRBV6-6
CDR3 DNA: TGTGCCAGCAGTTACTTGGAGGGGACTGAAGCTTTCTTT
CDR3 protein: CASSYLEGTEAFF

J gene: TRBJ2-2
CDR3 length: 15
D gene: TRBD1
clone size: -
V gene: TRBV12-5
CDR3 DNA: TGTGCTAGTGGTTCAGAGACAGGGGGCGTAGGGGAGCTGTTTTTT
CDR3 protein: CASGSETGGVGELFF

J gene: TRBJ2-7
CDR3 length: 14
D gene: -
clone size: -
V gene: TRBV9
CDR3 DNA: TGTGCCAGCAGCGTAGCTCCAGCGGGTCGCGAGCAGTACTTC
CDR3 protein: CASSVAPAGREQYF

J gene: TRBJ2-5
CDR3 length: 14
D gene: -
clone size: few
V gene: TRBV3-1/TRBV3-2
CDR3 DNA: TGTGCCAGCAGCCCAACGAGCGGAGGAGAGACCCAGTACTTC
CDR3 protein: CASSPTSGGETQYF

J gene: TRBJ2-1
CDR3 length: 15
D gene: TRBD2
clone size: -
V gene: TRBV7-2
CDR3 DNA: TGTGCCAGCAGCCCTATAGCGGGAGGGTCCAATGAGCAGTTCTTC
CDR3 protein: CASSPIAGGSNEQFF

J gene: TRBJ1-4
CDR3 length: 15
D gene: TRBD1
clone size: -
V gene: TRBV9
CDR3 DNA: TGTGCCAGCAGCGTAGGGGACAGGGAGGCTGAAAAACTGTTTTTT
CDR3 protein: CASSVGDREAEKLFF

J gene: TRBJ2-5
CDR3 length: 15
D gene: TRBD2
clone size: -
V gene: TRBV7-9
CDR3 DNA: TGTGCCAGCAGCTTAGCCGGTAGCGGGGGGAAGACCCAGTACTTC
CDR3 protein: CASSLAGSGGKTQYF

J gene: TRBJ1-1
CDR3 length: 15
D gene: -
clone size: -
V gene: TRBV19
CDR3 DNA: TGTGCCAGTAGTACGCCGGACACAGTCACCCGGGAAGCTTTCTTT
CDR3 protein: CASSTPDTVTREAFF

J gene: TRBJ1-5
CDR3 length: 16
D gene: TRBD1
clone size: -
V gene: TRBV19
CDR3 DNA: TGTGCCAGTAAGAACGCAGGGGGCGCGGGCAATCAGCCCCAGCATTTT
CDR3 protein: CASKNAGGAGNQPQHF

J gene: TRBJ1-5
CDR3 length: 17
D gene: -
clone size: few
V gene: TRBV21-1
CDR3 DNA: TGTGCCAGCAGCAAAGAAGATCCCCGAGTCGGCAATCAGCCCCAGCATTTT
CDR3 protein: CASSKEDPRVGNQPQHF

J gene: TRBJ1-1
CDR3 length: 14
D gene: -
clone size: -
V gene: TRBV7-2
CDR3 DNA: TGTGCCAGCAGCTTAGGGACTCCGGGCACTGAAGCTTTCTTT
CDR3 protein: CASSLGTPGTEAFF

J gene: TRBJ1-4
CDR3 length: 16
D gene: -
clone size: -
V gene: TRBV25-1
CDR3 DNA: TGTGCCAGCAGTCCCCGGGAGGCAGCAACTAATGAAAAACTGTTTTTT
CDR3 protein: CASSPREAATNEKLFF

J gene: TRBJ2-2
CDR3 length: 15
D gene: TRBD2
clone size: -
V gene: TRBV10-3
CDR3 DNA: TGTGCCATCAGTGCAAGCGGGGGGGCCATCGGGGAGCTGTTTTTT
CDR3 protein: CAISASGGAIGELFF

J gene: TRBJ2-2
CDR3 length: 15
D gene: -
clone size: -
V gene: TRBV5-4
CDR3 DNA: TGTGCCAGCAGCCGCCAGCGGGCTGACACCGGGGAGCTGTTTTTT
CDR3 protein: CASSRQRADTGELFF

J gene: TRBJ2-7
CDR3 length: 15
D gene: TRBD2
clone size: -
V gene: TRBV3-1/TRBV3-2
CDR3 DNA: TGTGCCAGCAGCCAAGGTGGGGGAGGGTTTAACGAGCAGTACTTC
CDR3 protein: CASSQGGGGFNEQYF

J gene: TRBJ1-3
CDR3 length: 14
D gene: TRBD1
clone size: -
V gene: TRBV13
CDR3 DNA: TGTGCCAGCAGCCGCCGGGACAGTGGAAACACCATATATTTT
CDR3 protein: CASSRRDSGNTIYF

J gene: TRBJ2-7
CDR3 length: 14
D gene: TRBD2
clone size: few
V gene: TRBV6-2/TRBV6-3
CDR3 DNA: TGTGCCAGCAGTCATAGCGGGTTCAGCTACGAGCAGTACTTC
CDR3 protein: CASSHSGFSYEQYF

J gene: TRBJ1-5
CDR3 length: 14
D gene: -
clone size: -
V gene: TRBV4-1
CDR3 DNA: TGCGCCAGCAGCCAAGAAGACAGTTCGGGGCCCCAGCATTTT
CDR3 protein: CASSQEDSSGPQHF

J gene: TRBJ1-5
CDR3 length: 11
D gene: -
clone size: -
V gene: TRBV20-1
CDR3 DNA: TGCAGTGTCCTTCGGGGTTTGGCCCAGCATTTT
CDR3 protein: CSVLRGLAQHF

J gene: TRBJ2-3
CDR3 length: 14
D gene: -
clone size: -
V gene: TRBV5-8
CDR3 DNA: TGTGCCAGCAGCTTGCGGGTTGGGACAGATACGCAGTATTTT
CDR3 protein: CASSLRVGTDTQYF

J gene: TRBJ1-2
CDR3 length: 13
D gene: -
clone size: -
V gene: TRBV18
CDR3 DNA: TGTGCCAGCTCCCAAGACAGTCTTTATGGCTACACCTTC
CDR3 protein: CASSQDSLYGYTF

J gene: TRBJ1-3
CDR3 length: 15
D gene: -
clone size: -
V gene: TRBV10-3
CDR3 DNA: TGTGCCATCAGAAACTCAGGAAACTCTGGAAACACCATATATTTT
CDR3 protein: CAIRNSGNSGNTIYF

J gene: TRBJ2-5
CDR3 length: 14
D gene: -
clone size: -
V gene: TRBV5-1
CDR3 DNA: TGCGCCAGCAGCTTAGCGGGCCAGGCAGAGACCCAGTACTTC
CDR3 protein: CASSLAGQAETQYF

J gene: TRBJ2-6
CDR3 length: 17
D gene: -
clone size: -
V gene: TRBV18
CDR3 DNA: TGTGCCAGCTCACGCGGACAAGGAAGCTCTGGGGCCAACGTCCTGACTTTC
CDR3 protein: CASSRGQGSSGANVLTF

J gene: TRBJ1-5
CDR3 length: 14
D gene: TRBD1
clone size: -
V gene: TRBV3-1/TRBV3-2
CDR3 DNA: TGTGCCAGCAGCCCGGGACAGCACAATCAGCCCCAGCATTTT
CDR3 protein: CASSPGQHNQPQHF

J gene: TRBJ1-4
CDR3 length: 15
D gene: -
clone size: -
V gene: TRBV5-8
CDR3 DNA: TGTGCCAGCAGCTTAGAGGGAGACGCTAATGAAAAACTGTTTTTT
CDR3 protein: CASSLEGDANEKLFF

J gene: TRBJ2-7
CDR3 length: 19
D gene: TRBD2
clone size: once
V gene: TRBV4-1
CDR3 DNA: TGCGCCAGCAGCCAAGATTGGCTAGCGGGCCTCCCGAGCTCCTACGAGCAGTACTTC
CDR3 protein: CASSQDWLAGLPSSYEQYF

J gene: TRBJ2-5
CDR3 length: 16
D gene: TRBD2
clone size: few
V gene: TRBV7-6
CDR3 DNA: TGTGCCAGCAGCTTAGCCAGCGGGGGGGCAGGGGAGACCCAGTACTTC
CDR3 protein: CASSLASGGAGETQYF

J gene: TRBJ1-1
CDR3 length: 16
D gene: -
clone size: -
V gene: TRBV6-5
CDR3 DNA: TGTGCCAGCAGTTACACGAAAGGGGGGGTGAACACTGAAGCTTTCTTT
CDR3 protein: CASSYTKGGVNTEAFF

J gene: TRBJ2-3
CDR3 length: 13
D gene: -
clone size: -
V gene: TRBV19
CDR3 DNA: TGTGCCAGTAGCACTAGCCCCCGGGGTACGCAGTATTTT
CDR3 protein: CASSTSPRGTQYF

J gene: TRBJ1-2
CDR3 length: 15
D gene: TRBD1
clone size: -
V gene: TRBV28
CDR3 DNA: TGTGCCAGCATTCTCGGGACAGGGGGGAACTATGGCTACACCTTC
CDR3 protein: CASILGTGGNYGYTF

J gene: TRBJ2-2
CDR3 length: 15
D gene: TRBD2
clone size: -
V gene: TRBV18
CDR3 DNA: TGTGCCAGCATTCCAGCGGGAGGCATCACGTGGGAGCTGTTTTTT
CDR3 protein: CASIPAGGITWELFF

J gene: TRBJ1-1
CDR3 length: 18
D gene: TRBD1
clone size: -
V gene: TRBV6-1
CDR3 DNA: TGTGCCAGCAGTGGGGGACAGGGGGCCCTTTTACAGAACACTGAAGCTTTCTTT
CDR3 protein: CASSGGQGALLQNTEAFF

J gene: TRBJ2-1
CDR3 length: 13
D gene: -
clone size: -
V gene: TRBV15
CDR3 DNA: TGTGCCACCAGCAGAGTAACGGACAATGAGCAGTTCTTC
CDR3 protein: CATSRVTDNEQFF

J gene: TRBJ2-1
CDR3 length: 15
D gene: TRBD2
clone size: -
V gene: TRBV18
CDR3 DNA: TGTGCCAGCTCACGACTAGCGGGAAGATACAATGAGCAGTTCTTC
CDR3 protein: CASSRLAGRYNEQFF

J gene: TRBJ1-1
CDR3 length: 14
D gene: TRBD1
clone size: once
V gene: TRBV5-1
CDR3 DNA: TGCGCCAGCAGCAGGACAGGGGCGAACACTGAAGCTTTCTTT
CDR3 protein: CASSRTGANTEAFF

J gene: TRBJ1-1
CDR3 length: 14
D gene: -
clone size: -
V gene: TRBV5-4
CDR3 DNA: TGTGCCAGCAGTGAGCGGGGGGCTTACACTGAAGCTTTCTTT
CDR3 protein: CASSERGAYTEAFF

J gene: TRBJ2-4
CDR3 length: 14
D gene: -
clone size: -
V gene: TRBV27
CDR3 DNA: TGTGCCAGCAGTTTAGTAGCAGGGGAAAACATTCAGTACTTC
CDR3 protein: CASSLVAGENIQYF

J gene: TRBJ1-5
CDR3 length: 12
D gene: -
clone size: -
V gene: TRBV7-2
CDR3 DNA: TGTGCCAGCAGCATTGACAGTGCGCCCCAGCATTTT
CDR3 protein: CASSIDSAPQHF

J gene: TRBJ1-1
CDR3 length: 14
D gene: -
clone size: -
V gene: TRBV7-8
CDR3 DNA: TGTGCCAGCAGCTTAAACAGGATGAACACTGAAGCTTTCTTT
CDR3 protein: CASSLNRMNTEAFF